A selection of T cell receptor beta chains follows, all from one sample in a study of cytomegalovirus exposure and HLA in healthy donors. The method was immunoSEQ multiplex PCR; TCRdb's version includes in-frame clones alone and lacks a portion of them. In the table there are 140,000 or so clones, nearly 80% of which are singletons. Material: PBMCs. All receptors come from a woman in her 30s in good health and CMV-seronegative. Both conserved end residues are part of each CDR3. Each record gives: D gene, clone size, J gene, V gene, CDR3 protein, CDR3 DNA. D genes are given only for firm matches. Where a row states a size, it is once, few, many or the class of an expanded clone; other rows omit it.

>TRBD2|.|TRBJ2-3|TRBV11-1
CASSATSARTDTQYF
TGTGCCAGCAGCGCTACTAGCGCTCGCACAGATACGCAGTATTTT
>TRBD1|.|TRBJ1-2|TRBV9
CASSVGGTGNGYTF
TGTGCCAGCAGCGTAGGGGGGACAGGGAATGGCTACACCTTC
>.|.|TRBJ1-2|TRBV28
CASSLQGHGYTF
TGTGCCAGCAGCCTTCAGGGTCATGGCTACACCTTC
>.|.|TRBJ1-1|TRBV30
CASSNRNTEAFF
TGTGCCTCTTCCAACAGGAACACTGAAGCTTTCTTT
>TRBD1|.|TRBJ1-2|TRBV19
CASSIPGQGNYGYTF
TGTGCCAGTAGTATACCCGGACAGGGAAACTATGGCTACACCTTC
>.|.|TRBJ1-6|TRBV14
CASSQGVDGPNSPLHF
TGTGCCAGCAGCCAGGGAGTTGACGGTCCGAATTCACCCCTCCACTTT
>TRBD1|.|TRBJ1-2|TRBV2
CASSEALVKDRGRDGYTF
TGTGCCAGCAGTGAAGCGCTAGTGAAGGACAGGGGGAGGGATGGCTACACCTTC
>.|.|TRBJ2-1|TRBV7-3
CASSPTGVEQFF
TGTGCCAGCAGCCCGACAGGTGTTGAGCAGTTCTTC
>TRBD2|.|TRBJ2-3|TRBV2
CASSERGAPGETQYF
TGTGCCAGCAGTGAGCGGGGGGCCCCCGGGGAAACGCAGTATTTT
>.|few|TRBJ1-2|TRBV7-9
CASSFTGGRTVNGYTF
TGTGCCAGCAGCTTTACTGGGGGAAGGACAGTTAATGGCTACACCTTC
>TRBD2|.|TRBJ2-5|TRBV5-4
CASRPGISGGAQTQYF
TGTGCCAGCAGGCCCGGAATTAGCGGGGGGGCACAGACCCAGTACTTC
>.|.|TRBJ2-1|TRBV5-4
CASSLEPGAHNEQFF
TGTGCCAGCAGCTTGGAACCAGGGGCCCACAATGAGCAGTTCTTC
>.|.|TRBJ1-2|TRBV5-8
CASSRGTARYGYTF
TGTGCCAGCAGCCGCGGGACCGCCCGGTATGGCTACACCTTC
>.|.|TRBJ1-5|TRBV30
CAWSRQVQEPQHF
TGTGCCTGGAGTAGACAGGTTCAGGAGCCCCAGCATTTT
>TRBD1|.|TRBJ1-1|TRBV6-6
CASNLQGSTEAFF
TGTGCCAGCAACTTACAGGGGAGCACTGAAGCTTTCTTT
>TRBD1|.|TRBJ1-4|TRBV6-6
CASRQGGLDNEKLFF
TGTGCCAGCAGGCAGGGGGGCCTGGATAATGAAAAACTGTTTTTT
>TRBD2|.|TRBJ2-1|TRBV10-1
CASSESGSEQFF
TGCGCCAGCAGTGAAAGCGGGAGTGAGCAGTTCTTC
>.|.|TRBJ2-7|TRBV6-1
CASSDRGGANYEQYF
TGTGCCAGCAGTGATCGAGGGGGGGCGAACTACGAGCAGTACTTC
>.|.|TRBJ1-6|TRBV7-2
CASSLGHYNSPLHF
TGTGCCAGCAGCTTAGGACACTATAATTCACCCCTCCACTTT
>TRBD1|.|TRBJ2-7|TRBV7-4
CASSPKGTGGYEQYF
TGTGCCAGCAGCCCAAAAGGGACAGGGGGCTACGAGCAGTACTTC
>TRBD2|few|TRBJ2-7|TRBV4-1
CASSQGLAGGIYEQYF
TGCGCCAGCAGCCAAGGGCTAGCGGGGGGCATCTACGAGCAGTACTTC
>TRBD2|.|TRBJ2-7|TRBV27
CASSFQLAGEIYEQYF
TGTGCCAGCAGTTTCCAACTAGCGGGGGAAATCTACGAGCAGTACTTC
>TRBD1|.|TRBJ2-4|TRBV29-1
CSVEQTGAKNIQYF
TGCAGCGTTGAACAGACAGGGGCCAAAAACATTCAGTACTTC
>TRBD2|.|TRBJ2-2|TRBV6-5
CASRGDRATGELFF
TGTGCCAGCCGGGGGGACCGGGCGACCGGGGAGCTGTTTTTT
>.|.|TRBJ1-1|TRBV30
CVWRARGEAFF
TGTGTCTGGCGGGCCCGGGGGGAAGCTTTCTTT
>TRBD1|.|TRBJ1-1|TRBV12-5
CASGFTGGKMMNTEAFF
TGTGCTAGTGGTTTTACAGGGGGGAAAATGATGAACACTGAAGCTTTCTTT
>.|.|TRBJ2-3|TRBV5-8
CASRSITDTQYF
TGTGCCAGCAGATCAATCACAGATACGCAGTATTTT
>TRBD1|.|TRBJ1-1|TRBV18
CASSPQGANTEAFF
TGTGCCAGCTCACCACAGGGGGCAAACACTGAAGCTTTCTTT
>.|.|TRBJ1-1|TRBV7-9
CASSLETGGDTEAFF
TGTGCCAGCAGCCTTGAAACGGGGGGCGACACTGAAGCTTTCTTT
>TRBD2|.|TRBJ2-3|TRBV5-1
CASSHMGLASTDTQYF
TGCGCCAGCAGCCACATGGGACTAGCAAGCACAGATACGCAGTATTTT